The entry below describes one T cell receptor (beta chain). This specimen belongs to a study of T cells in Graves' hyperthyroidism and ophthalmopathy. This CDR3 region has 15 residues. Germline V CDR1 and CDR2: LGHDT, YNNKEL (reference sequence). Researchers amplified the TCR beta CDR3 regions from RNA transcripts. Using the HTBI primer set, a first-round RT-PCR was run on the TCR CDR3. TCRdb re-analysed the multiplex PCR reads in MiXCR, keeping a single row per CDR3 protein. Seen here are a few hundred thousand distinct CDR3 sequences, 15% to 18% observed once, and the top ten hold about 14%. If no ophthalmopathy progression occurred within 18 months, Graves' hyperthyroidism was stable.

The material sequenced was blood. This chain uses TRBV3-1 with TRBJ2-5; 7 nucleotides line up with TRBD2. The source of this sequence is a woman younger than 35 with Graves' hyperthyroidism. The DNA for the CDR3 is TGTGCATATGCCGACTCTAGCGGAATTAAAGAGACCCAGTACTTC. Protein: CAYADSSGIKETQYF.